The next 3 T cell receptor beta chains were all read from a single sample in a study of blood T cell repertoires in COVID-19. Assay: immunoSEQ multiplex PCR; the TCRdb copy retains only in-frame clones and omits some. The data contain more than 200,000 clones, approximately 85% of them seen just once; the ten biggest clones take up 7% to 10%. The sample comprised peripheral blood. All receptors derive from a woman of 80 years or more with COVID-19, enrolled during active disease.

The chain combines TRBV2 with TRBJ1-1; D remains ambiguous. This CDR3 has 10 amino acids. Trimming left V 5 bases short and J 9 bases short, with 7 bases between. Germline V gives CDR1 SNHLY, CDR2 FYNNEI. Here the CDR3 reads CASSLTKAFF. For the CDR3, the DNA is TGTGCCAGCAGTTTGACTAAAGCTTTCTTT.

Only one count was recorded for this clone. V is TRBV19 and J is TRBJ2-3, with D hard to call. The CDR3 has 13 amino acids. Per germline, CDR1 LNHDA and CDR2 SQIVND (reference sequence). V lost 7 bases and J lost 1, with 9 bases in between. Here the CDR3 DNA reads TGTGCCAGTATCCCCCGGGGCACAGATACGCAGTATTTT. Translation gives CASIPRGTDTQYF.

The chain uses TRBV15 and TRBJ2-2; 7 bases align to TRBD1. V shed 4 bases, J shed 1 base, and the junction held 18 bases outside the gene matches. The CDR3 sequence is 20 residues long. Germline V gene lookup returns CDR1 LNHNV and CDR2 YYDKDF (reference sequence). CDR3 nucleotides: TGTGCCACCAGCATTAACCGCCGGCGACAGGGTTTAGGGAACACCGGGGAGCTGTTTTTT. Translation: CATSINRRRQGLGNTGELFF.